This entry is about one TCR beta chain. Amplified regions were TCR beta CDR3 sequences from RNA transcripts. When the TCR CDR3 underwent first-round RT-PCR, the HTBI primer set was used. TCRdb re-analysed the multiplex PCR reads in MiXCR, keeping a single row per CDR3 protein. The sample consists of 340,000 or so distinct CDR3 sequences, over 15% of them appearing once. Deletions cut 0 bases from V and 2 bases from J, with 5 bases between. The germline gives CDR1 DFQATT, CDR2 SNEGSKA (reference sequence). There are 13 residues in the CDR3. These data come from a study of T cells in Graves' hyperthyroidism and ophthalmopathy.

This TCR was recovered from a woman aged 45-65 years with Graves' hyperthyroidism. V gene TRBV20-1 combines with J gene TRBJ2-1, with no clear D. What was sequenced was blood. The CDR3 here is CSARETAYNEQFF. The DNA for the CDR3 is TGCAGTGCTAGAGAGACGGCCTACAATGAGCAGTTCTTC.